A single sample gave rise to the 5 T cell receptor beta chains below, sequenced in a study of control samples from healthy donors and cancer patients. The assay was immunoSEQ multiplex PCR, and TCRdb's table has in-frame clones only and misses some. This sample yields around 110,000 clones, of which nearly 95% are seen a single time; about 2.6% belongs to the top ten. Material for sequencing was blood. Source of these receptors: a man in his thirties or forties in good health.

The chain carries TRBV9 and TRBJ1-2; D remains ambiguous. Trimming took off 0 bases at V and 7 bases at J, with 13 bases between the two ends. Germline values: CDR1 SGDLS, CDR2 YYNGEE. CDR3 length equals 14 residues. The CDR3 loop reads CASSVEEGLGGYTF. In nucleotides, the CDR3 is TGTGCCAGCAGCGTAGAGGAGGGTCTGGGTGGCTACACCTTC. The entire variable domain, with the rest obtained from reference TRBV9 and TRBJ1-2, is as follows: DSGVTQTPKHLITATGQRVTLRCSPRSGDLSVYWYQQSLDQGLQFLIQYYNGEERAKGNILERFSAQQFPDLHSELNLSSLELGDSALYFCASSVEEGLGGYTFGSGTRLTVV.

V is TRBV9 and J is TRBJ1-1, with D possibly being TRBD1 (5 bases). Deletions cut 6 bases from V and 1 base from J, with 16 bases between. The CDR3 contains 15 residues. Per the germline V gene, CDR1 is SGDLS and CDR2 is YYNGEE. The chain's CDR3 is CASTRSFGGNTEAFF. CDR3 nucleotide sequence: TGTGCCAGCACCCGGAGTTTCGGGGGGAACACTGAAGCTTTCTTT. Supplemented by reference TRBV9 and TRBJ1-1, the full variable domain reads DSGVTQTPKHLITATGQRVTLRCSPRSGDLSVYWYQQSLDQGLQFLIQYYNGEERAKGNILERFSAQQFPDLHSELNLSSLELGDSALYFCASTRSFGGNTEAFFGQGTRLTVV.

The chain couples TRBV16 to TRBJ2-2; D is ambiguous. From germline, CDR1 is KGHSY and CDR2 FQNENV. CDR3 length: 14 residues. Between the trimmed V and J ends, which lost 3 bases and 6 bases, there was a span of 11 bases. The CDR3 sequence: CASSHGSSPGELFF. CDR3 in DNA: TGTGCCAGCAGCCACGGATCTAGTCCCGGGGAGCTGTTTTTT.

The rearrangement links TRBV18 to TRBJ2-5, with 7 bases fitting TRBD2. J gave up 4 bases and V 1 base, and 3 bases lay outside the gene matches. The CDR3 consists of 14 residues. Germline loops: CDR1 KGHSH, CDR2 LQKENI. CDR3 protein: CASSPLREGETQYF. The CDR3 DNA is TGTGCCAGCTCACCACTCAGGGAGGGAGAGACCCAGTACTTC.

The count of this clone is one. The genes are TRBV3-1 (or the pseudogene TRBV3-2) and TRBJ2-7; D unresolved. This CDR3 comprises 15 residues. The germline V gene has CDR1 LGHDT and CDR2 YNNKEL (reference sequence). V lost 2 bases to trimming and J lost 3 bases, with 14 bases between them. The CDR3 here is CASSQLLGMNYEQYV. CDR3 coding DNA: TGTGCCAGCAGCCAACTCCTAGGGATGAACTACGAGCAGTACGTC.